This TCR beta chain was identified during a study of cytomegalovirus exposure and HLA in healthy donors. The PCR ran on 60 Vbeta and 13 Jbeta primers. Sequencing used immunoSEQ multiplex PCR; TCRdb keeps in-frame clones, though not all of them. The sample holds around 150,000 clones. A remark on this clone: Its antigen is undetermined.

Study-wide points: Analyzed later, association rates of TCRs varied across HLA loci, with DRB1 most and HLA-C fewest. TCR beta sequences reportedly predicted most subjects' HLA-A and HLA-B alleles accurately.

V was pared by 7 bases and J by 7 bases, with 14 bases of the junction left unmatched. This CDR3 spans 16 amino acids. The germline CDR1 and CDR2 sequences are MDHEN and SYDVKM. The receptor's source is a man aged 25 to 45 in good health and CMV-seronegative. V usage is TRBV28 and J usage is TRBJ1-4; TRBD1 matches 8 bases. Sequencing was carried out using PBMCs. Written as DNA, the CDR3 is TGTGCCAGCACGGAGGGGACAGGATTCTTAACTGAAAAACTGTTTTTT. Protein: CASTEGTGFLTEKLFF.